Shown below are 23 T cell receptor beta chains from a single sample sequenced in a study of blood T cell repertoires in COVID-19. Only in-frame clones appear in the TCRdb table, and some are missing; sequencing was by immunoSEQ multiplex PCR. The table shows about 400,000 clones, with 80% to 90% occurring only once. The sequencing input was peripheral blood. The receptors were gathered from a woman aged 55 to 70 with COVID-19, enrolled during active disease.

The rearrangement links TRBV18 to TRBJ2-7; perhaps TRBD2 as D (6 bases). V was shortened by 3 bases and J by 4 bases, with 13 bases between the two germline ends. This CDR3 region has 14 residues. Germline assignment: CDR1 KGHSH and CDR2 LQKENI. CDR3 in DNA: TGTGCCAGCTCACCGGCGGAGGGGAAGTACGAGCAGTACTTC. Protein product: CASSPAEGKYEQYF.

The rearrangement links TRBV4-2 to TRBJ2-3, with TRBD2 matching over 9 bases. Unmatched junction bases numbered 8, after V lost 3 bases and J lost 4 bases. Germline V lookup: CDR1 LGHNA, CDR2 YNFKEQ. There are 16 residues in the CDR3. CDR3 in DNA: TGTGCCAGCAGCCAGTTAGCGGGGGAGGAGTCAGATACGCAGTATTTT. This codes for CASSQLAGEESDTQYF.

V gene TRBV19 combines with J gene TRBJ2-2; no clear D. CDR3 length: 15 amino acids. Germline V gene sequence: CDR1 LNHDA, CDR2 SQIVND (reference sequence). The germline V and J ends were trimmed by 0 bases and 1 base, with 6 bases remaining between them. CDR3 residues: CASSIDAGNTGELFF. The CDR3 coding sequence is TGTGCCAGTAGTATAGACGCAGGGAACACCGGGGAGCTGTTTTTT.

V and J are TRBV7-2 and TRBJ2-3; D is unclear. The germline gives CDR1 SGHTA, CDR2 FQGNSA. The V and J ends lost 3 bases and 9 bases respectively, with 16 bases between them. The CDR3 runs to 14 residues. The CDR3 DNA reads TGTGCCAGCAGCTTGTCCGTTGGCCCAACGACGCAGTATTTT. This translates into CASSLSVGPTTQYF.

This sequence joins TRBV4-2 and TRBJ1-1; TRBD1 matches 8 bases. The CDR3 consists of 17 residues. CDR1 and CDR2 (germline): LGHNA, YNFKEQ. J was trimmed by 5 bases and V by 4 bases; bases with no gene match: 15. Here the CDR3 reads CASSPIGQGFGETEAFF. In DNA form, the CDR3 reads TGTGCCAGCAGCCCGATCGGACAGGGCTTCGGAGAGACTGAAGCTTTCTTT.

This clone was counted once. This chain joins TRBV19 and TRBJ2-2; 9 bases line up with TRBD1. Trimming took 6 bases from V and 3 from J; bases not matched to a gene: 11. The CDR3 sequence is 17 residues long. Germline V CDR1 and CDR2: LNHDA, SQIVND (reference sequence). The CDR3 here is CASSASGTGTYTGELFF. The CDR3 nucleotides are TGTGCCAGTAGCGCGTCCGGGACAGGGACCTACACCGGGGAGCTGTTTTTT. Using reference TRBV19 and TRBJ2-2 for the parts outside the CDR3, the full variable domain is DGGITQSPKYLFRKEGQNVTLSCEQNLNHDAMYWYRQDPGQGLRLIYYSQIVNDFQKGDIAEGYSVSREKKESFPLTVTSAQKNPTAFYLCASSASGTGTYTGELFFGEGSRLTVL.

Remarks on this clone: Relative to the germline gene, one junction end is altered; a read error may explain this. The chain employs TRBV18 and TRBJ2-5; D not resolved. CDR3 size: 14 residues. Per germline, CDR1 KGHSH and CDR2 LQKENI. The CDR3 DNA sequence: TGTGCCAGCTCAGACCCTACTACACAAGGGACCCAGTACTTC. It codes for CASSDPTTQGTQYF.

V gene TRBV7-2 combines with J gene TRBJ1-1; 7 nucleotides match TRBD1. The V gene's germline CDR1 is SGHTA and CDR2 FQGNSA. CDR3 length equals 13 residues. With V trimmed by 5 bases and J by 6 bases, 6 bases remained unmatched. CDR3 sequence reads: CASSRQGQAEAFF. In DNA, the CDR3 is TGTGCCAGCAGCCGACAGGGACAAGCTGAAGCTTTCTTT.

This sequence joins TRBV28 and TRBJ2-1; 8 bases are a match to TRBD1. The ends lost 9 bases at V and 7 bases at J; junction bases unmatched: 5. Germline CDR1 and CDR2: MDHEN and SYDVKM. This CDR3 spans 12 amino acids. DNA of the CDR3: TGTGCCAGTAAGACAGGGGTGAATGAGCAGTTCTTC. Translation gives CASKTGVNEQFF.

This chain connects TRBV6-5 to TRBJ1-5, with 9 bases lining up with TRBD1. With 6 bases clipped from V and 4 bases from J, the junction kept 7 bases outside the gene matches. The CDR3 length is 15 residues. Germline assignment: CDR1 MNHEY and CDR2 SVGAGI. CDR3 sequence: CASSPRQGGNQPQHF. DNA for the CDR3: TGTGCCAGCAGCCCCCGACAGGGGGGAAATCAGCCCCAGCATTTT.

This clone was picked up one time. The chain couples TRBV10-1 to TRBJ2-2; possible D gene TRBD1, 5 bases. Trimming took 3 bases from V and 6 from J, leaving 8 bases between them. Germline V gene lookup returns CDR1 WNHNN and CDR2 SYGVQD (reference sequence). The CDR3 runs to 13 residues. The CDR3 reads CASSDQGPGELFF. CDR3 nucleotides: TGCGCCAGCAGTGACCAGGGTCCCGGGGAGCTGTTTTTT.

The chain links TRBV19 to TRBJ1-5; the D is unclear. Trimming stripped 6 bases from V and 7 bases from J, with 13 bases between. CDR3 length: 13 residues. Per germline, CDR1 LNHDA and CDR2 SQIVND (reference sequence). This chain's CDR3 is CASSPEARQPQHF. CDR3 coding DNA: TGTGCCAGTAGCCCGGAGGCGAGGCAGCCCCAGCATTTT.

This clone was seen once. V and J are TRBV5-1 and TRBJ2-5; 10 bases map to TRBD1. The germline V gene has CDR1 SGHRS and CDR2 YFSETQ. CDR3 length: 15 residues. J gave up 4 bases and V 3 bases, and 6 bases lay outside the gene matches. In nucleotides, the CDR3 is TGCGCCAGCAGCTCCGGACAGGGGGAGGGAGAGACCCAGTACTTC. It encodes CASSSGQGEGETQYF.

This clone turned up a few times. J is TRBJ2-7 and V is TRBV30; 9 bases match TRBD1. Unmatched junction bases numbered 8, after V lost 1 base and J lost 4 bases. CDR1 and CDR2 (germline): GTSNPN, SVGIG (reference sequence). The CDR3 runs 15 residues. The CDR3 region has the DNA TGTGCCTGGAGTGGGGGGACAGGGTCAATGTACGAGCAGTACTTC. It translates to CAWSGGTGSMYEQYF.

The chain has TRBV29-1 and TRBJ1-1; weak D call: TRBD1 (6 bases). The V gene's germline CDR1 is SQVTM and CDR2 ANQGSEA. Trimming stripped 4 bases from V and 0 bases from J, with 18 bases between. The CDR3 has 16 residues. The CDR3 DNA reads TGCAGCGTTGTAGGGGCTGGGGGCAGATTGAACACTGAAGCTTTCTTT. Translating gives CSVVGAGGRLNTEAFF.

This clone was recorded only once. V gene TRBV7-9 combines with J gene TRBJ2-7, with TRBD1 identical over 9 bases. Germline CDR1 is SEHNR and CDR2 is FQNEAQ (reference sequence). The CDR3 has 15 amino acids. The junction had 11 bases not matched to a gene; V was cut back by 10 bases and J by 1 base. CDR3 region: CATTSRDRASYEQYF. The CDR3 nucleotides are TGTGCCACAACCTCCCGGGACAGGGCTTCCTACGAGCAGTACTTC.

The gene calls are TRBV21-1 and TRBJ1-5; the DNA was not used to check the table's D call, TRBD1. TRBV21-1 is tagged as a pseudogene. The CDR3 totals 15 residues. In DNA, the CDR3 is TGTGCCAGCAGCAGGGGACAGGACCGCAATCAGCCCCAGCATTTT. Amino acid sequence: CASSRGQDRNQPQHF.

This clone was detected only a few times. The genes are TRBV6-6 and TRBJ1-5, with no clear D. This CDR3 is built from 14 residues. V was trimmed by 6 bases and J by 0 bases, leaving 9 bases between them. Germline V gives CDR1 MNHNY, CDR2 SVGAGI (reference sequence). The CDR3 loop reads CASRSVPSNQPQHF. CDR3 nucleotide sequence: TGTGCCAGCAGATCAGTACCTAGCAATCAGCCCCAGCATTTT.

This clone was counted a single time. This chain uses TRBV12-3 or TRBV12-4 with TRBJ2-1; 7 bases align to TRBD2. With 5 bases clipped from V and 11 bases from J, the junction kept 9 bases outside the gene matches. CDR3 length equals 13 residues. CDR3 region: CASSPLSGHKQFF. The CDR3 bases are TGTGCCAGCAGTCCCCTTAGCGGGCATAAGCAGTTCTTC.

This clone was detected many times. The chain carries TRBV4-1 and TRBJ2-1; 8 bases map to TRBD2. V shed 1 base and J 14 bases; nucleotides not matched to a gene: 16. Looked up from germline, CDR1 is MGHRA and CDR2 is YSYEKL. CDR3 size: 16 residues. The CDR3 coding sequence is TGCGCCAGCAGCCAAGTAGTCCTAGCGGGCCGAATGAGAAAGTTCTTC. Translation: CASSQVVLAGRMRKFF.

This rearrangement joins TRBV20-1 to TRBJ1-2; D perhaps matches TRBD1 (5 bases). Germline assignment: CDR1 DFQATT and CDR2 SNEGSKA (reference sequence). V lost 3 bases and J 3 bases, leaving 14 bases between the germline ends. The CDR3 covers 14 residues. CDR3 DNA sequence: TGCAGTGCTAGTGGGGGAGGGCGCGACTATGGCTACACCTTC. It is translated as CSASGGGRDYGYTF.

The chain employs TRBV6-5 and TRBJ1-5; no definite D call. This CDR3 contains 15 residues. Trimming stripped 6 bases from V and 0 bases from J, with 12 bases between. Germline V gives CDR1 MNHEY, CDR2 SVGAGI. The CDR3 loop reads CASSRLVDSNQPQHF. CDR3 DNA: TGTGCCAGCAGCCGGTTGGTCGATAGCAATCAGCCCCAGCATTTT.

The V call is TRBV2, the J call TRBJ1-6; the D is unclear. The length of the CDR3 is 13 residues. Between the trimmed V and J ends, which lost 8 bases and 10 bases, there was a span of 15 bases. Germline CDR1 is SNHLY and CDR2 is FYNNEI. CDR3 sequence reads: CASPRVTGSPLHF. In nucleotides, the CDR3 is TGTGCCAGCCCGAGGGTAACGGGATCACCCCTCCACTTT.